This paragraph reports one T cell receptor beta chain. Its antigen is not identified. Clones were read by immunoSEQ multiplex PCR, and TCRdb kept only the in-frame ones, dropping some. The profile covers over 2 million clones, with 95% appearing a single time and around 0.13% taken by the ten largest. All donors were Caucasian adults living in Nashville, Tennessee. This sample stems from a study of shared clonotypes between healthy human individuals. Study results and limitations: Collection of samples was limited to blood; tissue repertoires likely differ.

Sequencing input: naive CD4+ T cells sorted from blood. Specified subset: CD45RA+ positively selected. This sequence was found in a man aged 18 to 30 in good health.

The CDR3 spells CASSQATGTIKNIQYF. The DNA for the CDR3 is TGCGCCAGCAGCCAAGCGACCGGGACGATCAAAAACATTCAGTACTTC. The rearrangement uses TRBV4-1 and TRBJ2-4; D possibly matches TRBD1 or TRBD2 (5 bases each). The germline CDR1 and CDR2 sequences are MGHRA and YSYEKL. The CDR3 length is 16 residues. The ends were cut back, 1 base at V and 3 bases at J, with 13 bases in the middle.